This T cell receptor (beta chain) was recovered during a study of T cell changes during pregnancy in multiple sclerosis. Data came from immunoSEQ multiplex PCR; TCRdb stores just in-frame clones and leaves some out. Of 65,000 to 90,000 clones in the sample, 91% were seen once. Trimming pared 0 bases from V and 2 bases from J, leaving 5 bases between. The CDR3 contains 14 residues. Germline values: CDR1 MNHNY, CDR2 SVGAGI (reference sequence). V gene TRBV6-6 combines with J gene TRBJ1-5, with a tentative D call TRBD1 (5 bases). This clonotype originated in a female donor in good health, serving as a control in a pregnancy study. Some clones in this sample may be carry-over from other donors' samples. The source was PBMCs, collected in the first trimester of pregnancy. CDR3 sequence (DNA): TGTGCCAGCAGTTACTCCAGGGGCAATCAGCCCCAGCATTTT. Translated: CASSYSRGNQPQHF.